Each of the 15 T cell receptor beta chains below was sequenced from the same sample in a study of blood T cells in healthy people across ages. Then a second PCR, running roughly 7 to 11 cycles, was carried out with a sample-barcoded 5' primer and a J-beta primer mix. TCRdb reprocessed the 5' RACE reads via MiXCR and lists one record per CDR3 protein. Among fewer than 1.5 million distinct CDR3 sequences listed, about 43% were seen once. The sequencing input was blood. These TCRs come from a woman under 30 in good health.

The chain combines TRBV9 with TRBJ2-3; D remains unclear. This CDR3 has 14 residues. The V end lost 3 bases, the J end lost 2 bases, and 10 bases lay between the germline ends. Germline lookup yields CDR1 SGDLS and CDR2 YYNGEE. CDR3 loop: CASSATRSTDTQYF. CDR3 in DNA: TGTGCCAGCAGCGCCACCCGATCCACAGATACGCAGTATTTT.

This clonotype was detected only once. The chain joins TRBV20-1 to TRBJ1-5, with D perhaps matching TRBD1 (5 bases). V lost 6 bases and J 3 bases, leaving 12 bases between the germline ends. Germline CDR1 reads DFQATT; CDR2 reads SNEGSKA (reference sequence). CDR3 size: 13 residues. CDR3 in amino acids: CSAPGGVNQPQHF. The CDR3 DNA is TGCAGTGCGCCGGGGGGGGTCAATCAGCCCCAGCATTTT.

This clonotype has a single count. The chain is built from TRBV9 and TRBJ1-5; TRBD1 matches 8 bases. The germline gives CDR1 SGDLS, CDR2 YYNGEE. The CDR3 is made up of 16 amino acids. V lost 2 bases, J lost 5 bases, and 9 bases stayed unmatched. The CDR3 sequence: CASSVTDRAGDQPQHF. In DNA, the CDR3 is TGTGCCAGCAGCGTGACGGACAGGGCGGGCGATCAGCCCCAGCATTTT.

This clonotype was detected a few times. The chain employs TRBV5-1 and TRBJ2-1; D tentatively fits TRBD1 or TRBD2 (5 bases each). Near its end, the DNA agrees better with TRBJ2-7, so the J call may be wrong. The germline CDR1 and CDR2 sequences are SGHRS and YFSETQ. The CDR3 runs 16 residues. CDR3 residues: CASSLDSGTTYNEQYF. In nucleotides, the CDR3 is TGCGCCAGCAGCTTGGATTCTGGGACCACCTACAATGAGCAGTACTTC.

V usage is TRBV4-2 and J usage is TRBJ2-3; 7 nucleotides line up with TRBD2. Trimming cost V 0 bases and J 2 bases; bases outside gene matches: 8. CDR1 is LGHNA and CDR2 is YNFKEQ in the germline V gene. This CDR3 region has 17 residues. The CDR3 DNA reads as TGTGCCAGCAGCCAAGATCTCGCTAGCGGATCCACAGATACGCAGTATTTT. It codes for CASSQDLASGSTDTQYF.

This clonotype was seen more than once but under ten times. This chain connects TRBV2 to TRBJ2-1, with D perhaps TRBD2 (6 bases). V lost 7 bases and J lost 3, with 22 bases in between. The CDR3 covers 17 residues. CDR1 is SNHLY and CDR2 is FYNNEI in the germline V gene. Written as DNA, the CDR3 is TGTGCCAGCACCACCCGAGGGACTGCCGGACTCTACAATGAGCAGTTCTTC. The encoded protein is CASTTRGTAGLYNEQFF.

This clonotype was seen repeatedly, ten times or more. The J gene is TRBJ2-1, the V gene TRBV12-3 or TRBV12-4; maybe TRBD1 (6 bases). V was pared by 1 base and J by 5 bases, with 9 bases between. This CDR3 has 14 residues. The CDR3 here is CASSLGQENNEQFF. CDR3 nucleotide sequence: TGTGCCAGCAGTTTAGGACAGGAAAACAATGAGCAGTTCTTC.

V gene TRBV6-5 combines with J gene TRBJ2-1, with D unclear. Trimming took off 2 bases at V and 10 bases at J, with 9 bases between the two ends. The CDR3 covers 12 residues. CDR1 is MNHEY, CDR2 SVGAGI, per germline. In DNA form, the CDR3 reads TGTGCCAGCAGTTACGCAATAGGAGAGCAGTTCTTC. This codes for CASSYAIGEQFF.

This clonotype was seen a handful of times. The chain joins TRBV29-1 to TRBJ1-2; D not resolved. Germline V gene lookup returns CDR1 SQVTM and CDR2 ANQGSEA. With 6 bases removed from V and 8 bases from J, the gap between germline ends came to 16 bases. This CDR3 is 12 amino acids long. The CDR3: CSVGLSLGGYTF. DNA for the CDR3: TGCAGCGTCGGTCTCTCTCTTGGCGGCTACACCTTC.

This rearrangement joins TRBV14 to TRBJ2-3; 11 nucleotides line up with TRBD2. Trimming took 8 bases from V and 6 from J; bases not matched to a gene: 13. Germline V lookup: CDR1 SGHDN, CDR2 FVKESK. The CDR3 spans 16 residues. The CDR3 sequence: CASGKTSGGPWDTQYF. Written as DNA, the CDR3 is TGTGCCAGCGGGAAAACTAGCGGGGGACCGTGGGATACGCAGTATTTT.

This clonotype was found a few times. The chain couples TRBV6-1 to TRBJ1-2; TRBD1 matches at 7 bases. V lost 3 bases to trimming and J lost 3 bases; unmatched junction nucleotides: 4. Germline V gene data show CDR1 as MNHNS and CDR2 as SASEGT. The CDR3 is 14 amino acids. As DNA, the CDR3 is TGTGCCAGCAGTGAGACAGGGCAACACTATGGCTACACCTTC. It yields the protein CASSETGQHYGYTF.

This clonotype was seen a handful of times. The chain employs TRBV20-1 and TRBJ2-5; 7 bases are a match to TRBD1. Germline CDR1 and CDR2: DFQATT and SNEGSKA (reference sequence). After removal of 3 bases from V and 2 bases from J, the junction contained 3 bases not matched to a gene. This CDR3 contains 13 residues. In DNA, the CDR3 is TGCAGTGCTAGCGGGACAGCTCAAGAGACCCAGTACTTC. Translation gives CSASGTAQETQYF.

The CDR3 sequence: CAISESYMNEQFF. The DNA of the CDR3 is TGTGCCATCAGTGAGTCGTACATGAATGAGCAGTTCTTC. This sequence joins TRBV10-3 and TRBJ2-1; D uncertain. In germline, CDR1 is ENHRY, CDR2 SYGVKD. The CDR3 is 13 amino acids. Trimming left V 0 bases short and J 7 bases short, with 7 bases between.

V is TRBV12-3 or TRBV12-4 and J is TRBJ1-3; no clear D gene. This CDR3 contains 13 residues. CDR3 residues: CTGALGTGNTIYF. As DNA, the CDR3 is TGTACCGGCGCCTTAGGAACTGGAAACACCATATATTTT.

With respect to this clonotype: The junction differs from germline at one of its ends, possibly a read error. The rearrangement uses TRBV25-1 and TRBJ2-4; a possible D gene is TRBD1 (7 bases). TRBJ2-7 matches the DNA end more closely, so the J call is doubtful. CDR3 size: 15 residues. Germline V gene sequence: CDR1 MGHDK, CDR2 SYGVNS. The CDR3 loop reads CVSSEWAGGTYEQYF. CDR3 in DNA: TGTGTCAGCAGTGAATGGGCAGGGGGGACCTACGAGCAGTACTTC.